This entry features one TCR beta chain sequence. RNA transcripts gave rise to amplified TCR beta CDR3 regions. With the HTBI primer set, the TCR CDR3 went through a first round of RT-PCR. MiXCR, run by TCRdb on the multiplex PCR reads, gives a single entry per CDR3 protein. The table has about 570,000 distinct CDR3 sequences, around 15% seen once. The data derive from a study of T cells in Graves' hyperthyroidism and ophthalmopathy. CDR1 is MNHEY and CDR2 is SMNVEV in the germline V gene (reference sequence). Trimming cost V 6 bases and J 5 bases, with 20 bases left between them. The CDR3 length is 15 residues.

The chain carries TRBV27 and TRBJ2-7; D is perhaps TRBD2 (7 bases). This receptor was taken from a woman in her thirties or forties with Graves' hyperthyroidism. Sequenced input: blood. CDR3 region: CASSLDGGGSHEQYF. The CDR3 DNA sequence: TGTGCCAGCAGCTTGGACGGGGGCGGGAGCCACGAGCAGTACTTC.